A single sample is the source of the 5 T cell receptor beta chains below, sequenced in a study of T cells in Graves' hyperthyroidism and ophthalmopathy. TCR beta CDR3 region amplification was performed from RNA transcripts. RT-PCR in the first round (using the HTBI primer set) targeted the TCR CDR3. TCRdb analysed the multiplex PCR reads with MiXCR anew, one entry per CDR3 protein. The data contain about 580,000 distinct CDR3 sequences, just over 45% of them seen just once; the ten biggest clones take up around 7.7%. The sample was peripheral blood or thyroid tissue (not recorded which). The receptors derive from a woman aged 18-29 years with Graves' hyperthyroidism.

At least ten counts were recorded for this clonotype. V is TRBV29-1 and J is TRBJ2-6; no definite D call. CDR1 SQVTM and CDR2 ANQGSEA come from the germline V gene. The CDR3 is 16 amino acids. V was shortened by 5 bases and J by 2 bases, with 16 bases between the two germline ends. Written as DNA, the CDR3 is TGCAGCGTTTATTTTGAAGACCTTGCTGGGGCCAACGTCCTGACTTTC. Protein sequence: CSVYFEDLAGANVLTF.

The chain has TRBV7-6 and TRBJ2-7; D call uncertain. This CDR3 contains 13 residues. The V gene's germline CDR1 is SGHVS and CDR2 FNYEAQ. V was clipped by 6 bases and J by 6 bases, with 15 bases between them. This CDR3 reads CASSLRRVGEQYF. The CDR3 DNA reads TGTGCCAGCAGTCTACGCCGGGTCGGCGAGCAGTACTTC.

This clonotype was counted many times. This CDR3 reads CASSLTAGIDGYTF. The CDR3 nucleotides are TGCGCCAGCAGCCTGACAGCCGGTATCGATGGCTACACCTTC. The gene calls are TRBV5-1 and TRBJ1-2, with D perhaps matching TRBD1 (5 bases). This CDR3 comprises 14 residues. Trimming left V 4 bases short and J 6 bases short, with 16 bases between. Germline V gene data show CDR1 as SGHRS and CDR2 as YFSETQ.

This clonotype came up a few times. The chain couples TRBV30 to TRBJ2-5; D unresolved. The CDR3 is 12 amino acids. The germline gives CDR1 GTSNPN, CDR2 SVGIG (reference sequence). Between the trimmed V and J ends, which lost 1 base and 3 bases, there was a span of 6 bases. This CDR3 is CAWSASKETQYF. The CDR3 DNA follows: TGTGCCTGGAGTGCCTCAAAAGAGACCCAGTACTTC.

This rearrangement joins TRBV12-5 to TRBJ2-7; the D is unclear. Germline CDR1 and CDR2: LGHNT and FRNRAP. With 1 base removed from V and 2 bases from J, the gap between germline ends came to 6 bases. This CDR3 contains 13 residues. In DNA, the CDR3 is TGTGCTAGTGGTTTGGGCACCACCTACGAGCAGTACTTC. It specifies CASGLGTTYEQYF. Based on the CDR3 plus reference TRBV12-5 and TRBJ2-7, the full variable domain is DARVTQTPRHKVTEMGQEVTMRCQPILGHNTVFWYRQTMMQGLELLAYFRNRAPLDDSGMPKDRFSAEMPDATLATLKIQPSEPRDSAVYFCASGLGTTYEQYFGPGTRLTVT.